The rows below give T cell receptor beta chains drawn from one sample of a study of blood T cell repertoires in COVID-19. The table came from immunoSEQ multiplex PCR; TCRdb's copy has only in-frame clones and leaves some out. Altogether just over 250,000 clones are present, approximately 86% being singletons, with the ten largest covering approximately 9.8%. The sequenced sample was peripheral blood. The receptors derive from a man between 40 and 49 years old who had recovered from COVID-19. CDR3s include the opening cysteine and the closing phenylalanine or tryptophan. A D gene is named only where the DNA matches it firmly. Expanded clones are given a class, and other clones once, few, many or no size at all.

TGTGCCAGCTCACCCTGGGGGGGGACCTACGAGCAGTACTTC	CASSPWGGTYEQYF	TRBD2	TRBV18	TRBJ2-7	NA
TGTGCCACTACAGGGCTCGGAGAGACCCAGTACTTC	CATTGLGETQYF	NA	TRBV2	TRBJ2-5	NA
TGCAGCGTTGAAGATAGGCAGACCCCGGGTGGCTACGAGCAGTACTTC	CSVEDRQTPGGYEQYF	NA	TRBV29-1	TRBJ2-7	NA
TGTGCCAGCAGCCTCTCGGGAGGAGTCGATACGCAGTATTTT	CASSLSGGVDTQYF	TRBD2	TRBV7-7	TRBJ2-3	NA
TGTGCCAGCAGCTTGGAGACAGGGAGTTCTGGCTACACCTTC	CASSLETGSSGYTF	TRBD1	TRBV5-4	TRBJ1-2	NA
TGTGCCAGCAGTTACGAGTGGGGCAGGGAGGACATCTACGAGCAGTACTTC	CASSYEWGREDIYEQYF	NA	TRBV6-2/TRBV6-3	TRBJ2-7	NA
TGTGCCAGCAGCTCACCGCGTGGGGGCGCGGTCCACGAGCAGTACTTC	CASSSPRGGAVHEQYF	NA	TRBV7-2	TRBJ2-7	NA
TGTGCCAGCAGCTCTCAAGCGGGAGGTCTCGGGGAGCTGTTTTTT	CASSSQAGGLGELFF	TRBD2	TRBV7-3	TRBJ2-2	NA
TGTGCCAGCAGTGAAATCCGGGGTATGGACATTCAGTACTTC	CASSEIRGMDIQYF	NA	TRBV2	TRBJ2-4	NA
TGTGCCAGCAGTTACCGACAAATACCACGGAAAGGTGAAGCTTTCTTT	CASSYRQIPRKGEAFF	NA	TRBV6-5	TRBJ1-1	NA
TGTGCCAGCGTGGAGGGGGGGGCAGATACGCAGTATTTT	CASVEGGADTQYF	NA	TRBV2	TRBJ2-3	NA
TGTGCCAGTCAACAGGGGAACTATGGCTACACCTTC	CASQQGNYGYTF	TRBD1	TRBV19	TRBJ1-2	NA
TGCGCCAGCAGCCAAGATCGGGGAGGGGCCTACGAGCAGTACTTC	CASSQDRGGAYEQYF	TRBD2	TRBV4-3	TRBJ2-7	NA
TGTGCCAGCAGCTTAGTTGCGGGGGGGCCTGGAAACACCATATATTTT	CASSLVAGGPGNTIYF	NA	TRBV7-6	TRBJ1-3	once
TGTGCCAGTAGTCTGGGACTGCTCAGCTCCTACGAGCAGTACTTC	CASSLGLLSSYEQYF	NA	TRBV19	TRBJ2-7	once
TGTGCCAGCAGCTCCTTACAGGGGTGGGGTGAAGCTTTCTTT	CASSSLQGWGEAFF	TRBD1	TRBV7-9	TRBJ1-1	NA
TGTGCCAGTAGTGCCGGGACAGCGAACACCGGGGAGCTGTTTTTT	CASSAGTANTGELFF	TRBD1	TRBV19	TRBJ2-2	NA
TGTGCCAGCAGTGAACGGGGGGGCTTAGGGGAGCTGTTTTTT	CASSERGGLGELFF	TRBD2	TRBV2	TRBJ2-2	NA
TGTGCCACCAGTGATTCACAGGTGGGTCAAGAGACCCAGTACTTC	CATSDSQVGQETQYF	NA	TRBV24-1	TRBJ2-5	NA
TGTGCCAGCTCACAAAGCGGGAGTTTCAATGAGCAGTTCTTC	CASSQSGSFNEQFF	TRBD2	TRBV18	TRBJ2-1	NA
TGTGCCAGCAGCCAAGATCACCGGACACACGGGTTGAGCATGGGAGAGACCCAGTACTTC	CASSQDHRTHGLSMGETQYF	NA	TRBV14	TRBJ2-5	once
TGTGCCAGTACCCCGCGGCCTGACAGGGGGGGTGGCTACACCTTC	CASTPRPDRGGGYTF	TRBD1	TRBV19	TRBJ1-2	NA
TGCGCCAGCAGCCAAGTGCCGTCCAGTTATGGCTACACCTTC	CASSQVPSSYGYTF	NA	TRBV4-3	TRBJ1-2	NA
TGTGCCAGCAGTTTCGGCCGGGGGAATTCACCCCTCCACTTT	CASSFGRGNSPLHF	NA	TRBV27	TRBJ1-6	NA
TGTGCCAGCAGCTTAGCTGTAGACGAGCAGTACTTC	CASSLAVDEQYF	NA	TRBV7-2	TRBJ2-7	few
TGCAGCGTTGAAGGACGGGATGAAAAACTGTTTTTT	CSVEGRDEKLFF	NA	TRBV29-1	TRBJ1-4	NA
TGTGCCAGCAGCCAAGAGGTCGGACTTCGCACGCAAGAGACCCAGTACTTC	CASSQEVGLRTQETQYF	NA	TRBV3-1/TRBV3-2	TRBJ2-5	NA
TGTGCCAGTATCGGACTAGCAGACTTTAAGCAGTTCTTC	CASIGLADFKQFF	TRBD2	TRBV19	TRBJ2-1	NA
TGCAGTGCTAGTGGGACTAGCGGAGGAGGGCTCTCCTACGAGCAGTACTTC	CSASGTSGGGLSYEQYF	TRBD2	TRBV20-1	TRBJ2-7	NA
TGTGCCAGCAGTTACTTCGCCGGACAGGTGGCCGGAACCCAGTACTTC	CASSYFAGQVAGTQYF	TRBD1	TRBV6-5	TRBJ2-5	NA